The table lists the clone carrying this TCR beta chain with a few counts. Antigen: not known. This entry belongs to a study of T-cell memory formation after mild COVID-19. Study information: There were largely donor-specific TCR clusters.

Study outcomes and limitations: Contracting CD4+ clones sat mainly in CM and EM; CD8+ in EMRA.

After removal of 6 bases from V and 4 bases from J, the junction contained 16 bases not matched to a gene. Germline V lookup: CDR1 MNHEY, CDR2 SMNVEV (reference sequence). This CDR3 is built from 18 residues. TCRdb called the 5' RACE reads again in MiXCR, with one record for every CDR3 protein. The sample lists a few hundred thousand distinct CDR3 sequences; 15% to 20% were seen once. The sequencing sample was made of PBMCs or a T cell subset sorted from them (not recorded which). The V gene is TRBV27, the J gene TRBJ2-3, with 10 bases identical to TRBD2. The source of this sequence is a man between 18 and 29 years old who had mild COVID-19 (a few samples of this study predate the infection). Cell type and time point are not known. As DNA, the CDR3 is TGTGCCAGCAGCTTGGGGCTAGCGGGGGCCTTAGACCCAGATACGCAGTATTTT. Its translation is CASSLGLAGALDPDTQYF.